In this sample, the clone carrying this T cell receptor beta chain turned up many times. Its antigen is undetermined. This sample's treatment: oral pan-JAK inhibitor, 5-10 mg twice daily. RNA extraction was followed by reverse transcription into cDNA, which acted as the sequencing template. TCRdb's copy holds only in-frame clones and misses some; the assay was immunoSEQ multiplex PCR. The sample lists 110,000 to 150,000 clones, around 50% occurring once. This sample was included in a study of CD8+ T cells in alopecia areata. In the study overall: Oral tofacitinib (5 to 10 mg twice daily) was administered to treated patients. Scoring of severity for treated patients was based on percentage of affected scalp area. Study-wide points: There was only one nonresponder, so it was unclear how baseline CD8+ expansion relates to response. In scalp, tofacitinib significantly decreased clonality and expanded CD8+ clones among the top 100.

The sequencing used CD8+ T cells sorted from blood, collected at week 4, from a patient treated with tofacitinib. The sequence came from a human donor with alopecia areata.

CDR3 in amino acids: CASSYVGATDTQYF. The CDR3, as DNA: TGTGCCAGCAGTTACGTCGGGGCCACAGATACGCAGTATTTT. V is TRBV6-5 and J is TRBJ2-3; the D call may be TRBD1 or TRBD2 (5 bases each). The CDR3 runs 14 residues. Between the trimmed V and J ends, which lost 2 bases and 2 bases, there was a span of 8 bases. Germline V gene data show CDR1 as MNHEY and CDR2 as SVGAGI.